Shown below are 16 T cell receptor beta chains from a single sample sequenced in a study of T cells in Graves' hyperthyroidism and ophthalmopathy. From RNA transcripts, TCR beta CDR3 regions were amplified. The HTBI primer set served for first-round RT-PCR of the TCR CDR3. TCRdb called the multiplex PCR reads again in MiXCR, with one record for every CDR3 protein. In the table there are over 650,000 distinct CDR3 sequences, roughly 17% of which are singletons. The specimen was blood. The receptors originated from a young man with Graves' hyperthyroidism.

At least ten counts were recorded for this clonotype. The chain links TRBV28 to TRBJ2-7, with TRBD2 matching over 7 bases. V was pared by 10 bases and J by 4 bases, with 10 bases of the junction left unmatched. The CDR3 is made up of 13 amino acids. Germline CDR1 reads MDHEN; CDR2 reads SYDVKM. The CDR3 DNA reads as TGTGCCACAACTCCGGGAGGAATTTACGAGCAGTACTTC. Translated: CATTPGGIYEQYF. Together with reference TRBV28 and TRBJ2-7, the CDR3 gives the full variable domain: DVKVTQSSRYLVKRTGEKVFLECVQDMDHENMFWYRQDPGLGLRLIYFSYDVKMKEKGDIPEGYSVSREKKERFSLILESASTNQTSMYLCATTPGGIYEQYFGPGTRLTVT.

DNA of the CDR3: TGTGCCAGCAGTTCCTTACAGGGCAACTATGGCTACACCTTC. Translating it yields CASSSLQGNYGYTF. The chain employs TRBV12-3 or TRBV12-4 and TRBJ1-2; tentative D call: TRBD1 (6 bases). This CDR3 spans 14 amino acids. Deletions cut 4 bases from V and 2 bases from J, with 11 bases between.

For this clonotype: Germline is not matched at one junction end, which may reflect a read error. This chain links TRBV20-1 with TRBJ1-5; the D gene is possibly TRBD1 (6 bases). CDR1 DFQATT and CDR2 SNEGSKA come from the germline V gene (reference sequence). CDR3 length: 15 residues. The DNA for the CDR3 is TGCAGTGGTCTCCCCCTGGGGGGGCCCAATCAGTCCCAGCATTTT. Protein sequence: CSGLPLGGPNQSQHF.

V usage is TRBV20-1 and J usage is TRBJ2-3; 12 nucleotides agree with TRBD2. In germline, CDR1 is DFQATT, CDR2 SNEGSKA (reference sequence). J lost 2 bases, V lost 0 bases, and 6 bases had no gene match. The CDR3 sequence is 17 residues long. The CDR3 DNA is TGCAGTGCTAGAGATCCTAGCGGGAGGGTTATCACAGATACGCAGTATTTT. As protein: CSARDPSGRVITDTQYF.

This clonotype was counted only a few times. The CDR3 spells CASSLMISNQPQHF. The DNA for the CDR3 is TGTGCCAGCAGTTTAATGATTAGCAATCAGCCCCAGCATTTT. This chain connects TRBV28 to TRBJ1-5; D is unclear. CDR3 length: 14 residues. With 2 bases removed from V and 0 bases from J, the gap between germline ends came to 5 bases. Looked up from germline, CDR1 is MDHEN and CDR2 is SYDVKM.

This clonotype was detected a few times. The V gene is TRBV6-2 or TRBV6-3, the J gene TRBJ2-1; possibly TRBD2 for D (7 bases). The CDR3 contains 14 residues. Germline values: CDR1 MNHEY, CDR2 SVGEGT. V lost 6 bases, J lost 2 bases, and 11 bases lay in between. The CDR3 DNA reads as TGTGCCAGCAGAGGGGGGGTTACCTACAATGAGCAGTTCTTC. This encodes CASRGGVTYNEQFF.

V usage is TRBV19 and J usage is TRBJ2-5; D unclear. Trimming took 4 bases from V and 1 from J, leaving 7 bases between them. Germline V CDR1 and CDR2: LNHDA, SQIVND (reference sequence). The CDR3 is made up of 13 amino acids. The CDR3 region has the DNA TGTGCCAGTAGTAGAGCCAGCCAAGAGACCCAGTACTTC. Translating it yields CASSRASQETQYF.

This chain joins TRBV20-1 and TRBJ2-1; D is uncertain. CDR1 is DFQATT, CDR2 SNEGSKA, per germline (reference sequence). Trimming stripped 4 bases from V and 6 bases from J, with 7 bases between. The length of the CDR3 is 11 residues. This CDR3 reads CSAMVANEQFF. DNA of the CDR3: TGCAGTGCTATGGTAGCCAATGAGCAGTTCTTC.

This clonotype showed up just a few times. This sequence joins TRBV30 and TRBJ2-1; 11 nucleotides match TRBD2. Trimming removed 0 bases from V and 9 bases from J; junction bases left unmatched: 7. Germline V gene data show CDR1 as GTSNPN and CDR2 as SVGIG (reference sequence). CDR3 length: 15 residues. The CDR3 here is CAWSVKLAGAIEQFF. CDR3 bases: TGTGCCTGGAGTGTAAAACTAGCGGGAGCGATTGAGCAGTTCTTC.

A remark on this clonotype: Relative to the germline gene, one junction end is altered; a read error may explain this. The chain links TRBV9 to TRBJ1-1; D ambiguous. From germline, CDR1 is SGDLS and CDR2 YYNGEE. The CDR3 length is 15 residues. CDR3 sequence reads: CASSVGTAPDPEASF. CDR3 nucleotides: TGTGCCAGCAGCGTAGGGACGGCCCCCGACCCTGAAGCTTCCTTT.

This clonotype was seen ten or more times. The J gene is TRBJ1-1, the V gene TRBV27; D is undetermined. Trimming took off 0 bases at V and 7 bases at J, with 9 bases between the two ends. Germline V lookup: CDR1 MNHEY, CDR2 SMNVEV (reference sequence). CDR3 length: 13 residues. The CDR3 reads CASSLSPKSEAFF. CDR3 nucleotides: TGTGCCAGCAGTTTATCGCCCAAAAGTGAAGCTTTCTTT.

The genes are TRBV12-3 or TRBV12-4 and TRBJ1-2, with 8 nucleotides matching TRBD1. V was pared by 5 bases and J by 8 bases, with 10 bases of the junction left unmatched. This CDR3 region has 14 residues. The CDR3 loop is CASSHPGGGAGYTF. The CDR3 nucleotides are TGTGCCAGCAGTCACCCAGGGGGCGGTGCGGGCTACACCTTC.

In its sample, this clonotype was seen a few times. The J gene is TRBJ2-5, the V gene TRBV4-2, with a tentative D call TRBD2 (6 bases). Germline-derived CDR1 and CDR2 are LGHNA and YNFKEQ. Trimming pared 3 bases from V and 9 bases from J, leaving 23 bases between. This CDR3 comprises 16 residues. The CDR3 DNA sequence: TGTGCCAGCAGCCAGTTGGTAACGTCGGGGGAGAGATCCCAGTACTTC. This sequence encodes CASSQLVTSGERSQYF.

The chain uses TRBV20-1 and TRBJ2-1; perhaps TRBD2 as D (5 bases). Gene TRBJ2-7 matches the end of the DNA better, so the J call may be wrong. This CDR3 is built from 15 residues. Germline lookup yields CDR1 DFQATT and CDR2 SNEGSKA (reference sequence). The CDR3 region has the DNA TGCAGTGCTAGAGATGTGGGAGTTCACCTTAATGAGCAGTACTTC. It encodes CSARDVGVHLNEQYF.

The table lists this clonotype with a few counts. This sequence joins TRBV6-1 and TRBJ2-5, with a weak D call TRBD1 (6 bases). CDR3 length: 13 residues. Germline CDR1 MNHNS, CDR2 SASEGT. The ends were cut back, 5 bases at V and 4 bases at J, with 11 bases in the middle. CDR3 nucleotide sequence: TGTGCCAGCAGTTTTAGGGGGATAGAGACCCAGTACTTC. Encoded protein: CASSFRGIETQYF.

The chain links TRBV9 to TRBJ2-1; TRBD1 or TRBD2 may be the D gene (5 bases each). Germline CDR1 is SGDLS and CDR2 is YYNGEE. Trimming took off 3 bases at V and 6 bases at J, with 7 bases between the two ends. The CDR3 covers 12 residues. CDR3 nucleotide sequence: TGTGCCAGCAGCGCCGGGACCAATGAGCAGTTCTTC. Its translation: CASSAGTNEQFF.